Presented here are 6 T cell receptor beta chains from one specimen sequenced in a study of OX40 agonist ivuxolimab in advanced cancers. Sequencing used immunoSEQ multiplex PCR; TCRdb keeps in-frame clones, though not all of them. Of tens of thousands of clones in the sample, about 77% were seen once. The sample consisted of CD4+ or CD8+ T cells sorted from blood, taken in a trial of the OX40 agonist ivuxolimab. All receptors come from an adult with an advanced solid tumor such as melanoma, head and neck, liver or kidney cancer.

This chain uses TRBV7-2 with TRBJ2-5; D call uncertain. V shed 2 bases and J shed 5 bases, with 3 bases lying between them. Germline CDR1 and CDR2: SGHTA and FQGNSA. The CDR3 is made up of 11 amino acids. CDR3 residues: CASSLMETQYF. CDR3 sequence (DNA): TGTGCCAGCAGCTTAATGGAGACCCAGTACTTC.

This clone was observed at least ten times. The chain employs TRBV4-1 and TRBJ2-6; D is unclear. Trimming stripped 4 bases from V and 0 bases from J, with 7 bases between. The CDR3 covers 15 residues. Germline V gene lookup returns CDR1 MGHRA and CDR2 YSYEKL. CDR3 in DNA: TGCGCCAGCAGCCTAGGATACTCTGGGGCCAACGTCCTGACTTTC. Protein product: CASSLGYSGANVLTF.

J is TRBJ1-2 and V is TRBV5-8, with TRBD1 identical over 7 bases. CDR3 length: 13 amino acids. Germline CDR1 and CDR2: SGHTS and YDEGEE. V lost 2 bases, J lost 6 bases, and 4 bases stayed unmatched. The CDR3 loop is CASSFHQGDGYTF. CDR3 in DNA: TGTGCCAGCAGCTTCCACCAGGGGGATGGCTACACCTTC.

The chain joins TRBV6-5 to TRBJ1-5, with D uncertain. Trimming stripped 0 bases from V and 4 bases from J, with 10 bases between. The length of the CDR3 is 15 residues. Germline lookup yields CDR1 MNHEY and CDR2 SVGAGI. The CDR3 spells CASSYSGRMNQPQHF. The CDR3 DNA follows: TGTGCCAGCAGTTACTCGGGTCGGATGAATCAGCCCCAGCATTTT.

The genes are TRBV6-1 and TRBJ1-1, with TRBD1 as a possible D gene (6 bases). Between the trimmed V and J ends, which lost 1 base and 5 bases, there was a span of 11 bases. The V gene's germline CDR1 is MNHNS and CDR2 SASEGT. The CDR3 runs 14 residues. The CDR3 sequence: CASSEGGGRTEAFF. CDR3 DNA sequence: TGTGCCAGCAGTGAAGGGGGGGGCCGGACTGAAGCTTTCTTT.

V and J are TRBV2 and TRBJ2-3; 8 bases match TRBD2. The CDR3 extends over 15 amino acids. V lost 7 bases to trimming and J lost 3 bases; unmatched junction nucleotides: 9. CDR1 is SNHLY, CDR2 FYNNEI, per germline. CDR3 residues: CASIELAVVTDTQYF. Written as DNA, the CDR3 is TGTGCCAGCATCGAACTAGCGGTAGTTACAGATACGCAGTATTTT.